The present TCR beta chain was sequenced within a study of response to subunit inactivated influenza vaccine. Germline V lookup: CDR1 MNHNS, CDR2 SASEGT. The CDR3 has 13 amino acids. The ends were cut back, 4 bases at V and 6 bases at J, with 12 bases in the middle. TCRdb called the RT-PCR reads again in MiXCR, with one record for every CDR3 protein. The sample includes 500,000 to 600,000 distinct CDR3 sequences, approximately 10% of them seen just once. The chain has TRBV6-1 and TRBJ1-1; perhaps TRBD1 as D (6 bases). The origin of this receptor is a man between 50 and 59 years old who received an inactivated influenza vaccine. The input for sequencing was PBMCs from blood, taken on the day of vaccination. CDR3 coding DNA: TGTGCCAGCAGTGCCCCTCAGGGGTCTGAAGCTTTCTTT. It yields the protein CASSAPQGSEAFF.